This T cell receptor beta chain was retrieved from a study of cytomegalovirus exposure and HLA in healthy donors. For the study at large: Early released data comprised about 90 million unique TCRs from HLA-typed donors. General observations from the study: Donors were assumed by presence/absence analyses to have roughly uniform sequencing depth. Links to common viral pathogens appeared, in a later analysis, for several of the most significant clusters. Among the sequence variants, a highly shared cluster was likely an artifact of sequencing.

The PCR was carried out with 60 Vbeta primers and 13 Jbeta primers. Repertoires were generated with immunoSEQ multiplex PCR, while TCRdb's copy carries only in-frame clones and drops some. This table holds about 190,000 clones, around four fifths found once. Concerning this clone itself: What it binds is not known.

V was clipped by 1 base and J by 9 bases; unmatched bases: 8. Germline V CDR1 and CDR2: MGHDK, SYGVNS. This CDR3 spans 15 amino acids. This clonotype was obtained from a woman aged 45-65 years in good health and CMV-seropositive. This chain joins TRBV25-1 and TRBJ2-1; TRBD1 aligns across 8 bases. Material for sequencing was PBMCs. The CDR3 spells CASSESLGQATEQFF. The CDR3 nucleotides are TGTGCCAGCAGTGAATCATTGGGACAGGCGACTGAGCAGTTCTTC.